The rows below give T cell receptor beta chains drawn from one sample of a study of T cell responses to AZD1222 COVID-19 vaccine. Profiling relied on immunoSEQ multiplex PCR, and the TCRdb table lists in-frame clones only, not all of them. The data show roughly 96,000 clones, almost 90% seen once. The starting material was peripheral blood, obtained on day 0 of AZD1222 vaccination. Receptor source: an adult in good health. The CDR3 runs from the conserved cysteine through the conserved F or W. The order of the fields is CDR3 length, J gene, V gene, clone size, D gene, CDR3 DNA, CDR3 protein. The D gene is left open where the match is weak. Only some rows state a clone size, as once, few, many or a class for expanded clones.

length: 13; J: TRBJ1-2; V: TRBV7-2; size: -; D: -; DNA: TGTGCCAGCAGCTTAGCCCGGAACTATGGCTACACCTTC; CDR3: CASSLARNYGYTF
length: 15; J: TRBJ1-2; V: TRBV28; size: -; D: TRBD1; DNA: TGTGCCAGCAGTTCCGCGGGACAGGGTAACTATGGCTACACCTTC; CDR3: CASSSAGQGNYGYTF
length: 13; J: TRBJ1-1; V: TRBV7-2; size: -; D: TRBD1; DNA: TGTGCCAGCAGCTCGGGCAGGGGGCTTGAGGCTTTCTTT; CDR3: CASSSGRGLEAFF
length: 13; J: TRBJ2-1; V: TRBV3-1/TRBV3-2; size: -; D: -; DNA: TGTGCCAGCAGCCAAGCTGGCTACAATGAGCAGTTCTTC; CDR3: CASSQAGYNEQFF
length: 18; J: TRBJ2-1; V: TRBV4-3; size: -; D: -; DNA: TGCGCCAGCAGCCAAGATCCGGGCTGGCAGGGGGGTTACAATGAGCAGTTCTTC; CDR3: CASSQDPGWQGGYNEQFF
length: 14; J: TRBJ2-7; V: TRBV5-1; size: few; D: -; DNA: TGCGCCAGCAGCTTGGACAGGGTGGAATACGAGCAGTACTTC; CDR3: CASSLDRVEYEQYF
length: 18; J: TRBJ2-7; V: TRBV5-1; size: -; D: TRBD2; DNA: TGCGCCAGCAGCACGGGACTAGCGGGAGGGCCAAGCTCCTACGAGCAGTACTTC; CDR3: CASSTGLAGGPSSYEQYF
length: 17; J: TRBJ2-2; V: TRBV10-3; size: -; D: TRBD2; DNA: TGTGCCATCAGTGAGTCCGGGACTAGCGAGAACACCGGGGAGCTGTTTTTT; CDR3: CAISESGTSENTGELFF
length: 14; J: TRBJ2-7; V: TRBV24-1; size: -; D: TRBD2; DNA: TGTGCCACCAGTGACAGCGGGAGGGCCTACGAGCAGTACTTC; CDR3: CATSDSGRAYEQYF
length: 13; J: TRBJ2-7; V: TRBV18; size: -; D: -; DNA: TGTGCCAGCTCACCTGGGAGTTCTGTCGAGCAGTACTTC; CDR3: CASSPGSSVEQYF
length: 12; J: TRBJ1-5; V: TRBV6-6; size: once; D: -; DNA: TGTGCCATTCGGGACGGTAATCAGCCCCAGCATTTT; CDR3: CAIRDGNQPQHF
length: 19; J: TRBJ2-6; V: TRBV15; size: -; D: TRBD1; DNA: TGTGCCACCAGCAGCAATCCGGGACAGGGTAGCTCTGGGGCCAACGTCCTGACTTTC; CDR3: CATSSNPGQGSSGANVLTF
length: 14; J: TRBJ1-2; V: TRBV4-3; size: few; D: -; DNA: TGCGCCAGCAGACCGGTGGGTGATTCCTATGGCTACACCTTC; CDR3: CASRPVGDSYGYTF
length: 14; J: TRBJ2-7; V: TRBV6-5; size: -; D: -; DNA: TGTGCCAGCAGTTACTCGAAGGGAAACGGCGAGCAGTACTTC; CDR3: CASSYSKGNGEQYF
length: 15; J: TRBJ2-7; V: TRBV5-4; size: -; D: TRBD2; DNA: TGTGCCAGCAGCGCCGGGACTAGCGGGTACTACGAGCAGTACTTC; CDR3: CASSAGTSGYYEQYF
length: 13; J: TRBJ2-3; V: TRBV19; size: -; D: -; DNA: TGTGCCAGTAGTACGAATCAGAGAGATACGCAGTATTTT; CDR3: CASSTNQRDTQYF
length: 14; J: TRBJ2-3; V: TRBV7-9; size: -; D: -; DNA: TGTGCCAGCATCGCAGGGACGAGCACAGATACGCAGTATTTT; CDR3: CASIAGTSTDTQYF
length: 13; J: TRBJ2-2; V: TRBV4-2; size: once; D: -; DNA: TGTGCCAGCAGCCAAGATCAGACCGGGGAGCTGTTTTTT; CDR3: CASSQDQTGELFF
length: 15; J: TRBJ2-7; V: TRBV19; size: -; D: -; DNA: TGTGCCAGTAACGACCCGGGTACGGGAGCCTACGAGCAGTACTTC; CDR3: CASNDPGTGAYEQYF
length: 16; J: TRBJ2-1; V: TRBV5-1; size: -; D: TRBD1; DNA: TGCGCCAGCAGCCCGGAAGGGGGACAGGTGGGGAATGAGCAGTTCTTC; CDR3: CASSPEGGQVGNEQFF